One sample yielded the 4 T cell receptor beta chains listed below, sequenced in a study of blood T cells in healthy people across ages. Next came a second PCR, run for 7 to 11 cycles, which used a sample-barcoded 5' primer along with a J-beta primer mix. TCRdb itself ran the 5' RACE reads through MiXCR, one entry per CDR3 protein. The repertoire holds some 940,000 distinct CDR3 sequences, with 25% to 30% as singletons. A further study also used this sample, focusing on T cells of mothers and their children.

Sequencing was performed on blood. The receptors were sampled from a woman aged 40 to 50 in good health.

This clonotype was recorded a few times. The chain carries TRBV6-2 or TRBV6-3 and TRBJ2-7; 10 bases are a match to TRBD2. The germline V gene has CDR1 MNHEY and CDR2 SVGEGT. The CDR3 runs to 13 residues. V was clipped by 6 bases and J by 6 bases; unmatched bases: 5. The CDR3 region has the DNA TGTGCCAGCAGAGCTAGCGGGGGTCGCGAGCAGTACTTC. Amino acids: CASRASGGREQYF.

Here the CDR3 DNA reads TGTGCCAGCAGTCCCTCCCTTTCCCACTCGAGGACCTACGAGCAGTACTTC. Its translation: CASSPSLSHSRTYEQYF. V usage is TRBV12-3 or TRBV12-4 and J usage is TRBJ2-7; D is unclear. The CDR3 extends over 17 amino acids. V was shortened by 5 bases and J by 2 bases, with 22 bases between the two germline ends.

The chain is built from TRBV20-1 and TRBJ1-1; no clear D. This CDR3 has 13 residues. With 3 bases removed from V and 2 bases from J, the gap between germline ends came to 10 bases. CDR1 DFQATT and CDR2 SNEGSKA come from the germline V gene (reference sequence). The CDR3 DNA is TGCAGTGCTAGTGCGGGGAGCAACACTGAAGCTTTCTTT. This sequence encodes CSASAGSNTEAFF.

This clonotype was observed many times. In DNA, the CDR3 is TGTGCCAGCAGCCGCCGGGACATAACCTACGAGCAGTACTTC. It encodes CASSRRDITYEQYF. V usage is TRBV13 and J usage is TRBJ2-7; D perhaps matches TRBD1 (6 bases). Trimming cost V 5 bases and J 2 bases, with 13 bases left between them. This CDR3 comprises 14 residues. The germline CDR1 and CDR2 sequences are PRHDT and FYEKMQ (reference sequence).